The present T cell receptor (beta chain) was sequenced within a study of T-cell reconstitution after alpha-beta-depleted transplantation in children. A TCRbeta library incorporating unique molecular identifiers was prepared. TCRdb analysed the PCR reads with MiXCR anew, one entry per CDR3 protein. This table has about 78,000 distinct CDR3 sequences, roughly 15% appearing once. This clonotype was found a few times. Its target is not known. Study findings and constraints: Newly made T cells mostly supplied T-cell counts and diversity one year after transplant.

The CDR3 sequence is 12 residues long. V dropped 4 bases and J dropped 7 bases, with 12 bases sitting between them. The germline V gene encodes CDR1 SGHKS and CDR2 YYEKEE (reference sequence). This TCR was recovered from a male patient aged 2 to 10 who had a stem cell transplant for acute lymphoblastic leukemia, so the T cells may come from the graft donor. The chain couples TRBV5-5 to TRBJ2-7; D may correspond to TRBD1 or TRBD2 (5 bases each). The material was PBMCs, mostly from graft donor cells, obtained 180 days after TCRalphabeta/CD19-depleted stem cell transplant. CDR3 coding DNA: TGTGCCAGCAGCCTGGGGACGGGGGAGCAGTACTTC. Its translation: CASSLGTGEQYF.